One T cell receptor (beta chain) is described in this entry. The source of the sample is a study of neurological immune-mediated disorders. TCRdb ran MiXCR on the 5' RACE reads and lists one entry per CDR3 protein. Among 65,000 to 90,000 distinct CDR3 sequences listed, about a tenth were seen once. Trimming took off 4 bases at V and 6 bases at J, with 11 bases between the two ends. The CDR3 length is 13 residues. Germline loops: CDR1 SGHRS, CDR2 YFSETQ. This receptor was identified in a man in his forties in good health. The chain employs TRBV5-1 and TRBJ2-1; D is perhaps TRBD1 or TRBD2 (5 bases each). The material sequenced was PBMCs. Here the CDR3 reads CASSPRDVNEQFF. CDR3 coding DNA: TGCGCCAGCAGCCCCCGGGACGTCAATGAGCAGTTCTTC.